This T cell receptor (beta chain) stems from a study of blood T cell repertoires in COVID-19. About the study: From the United States, Italy and Spain came samples of acute and convalescent COVID-19.

The germline CDR1 and CDR2 sequences are MNHEY and SVGEGT. The V segment lost 4 bases and the J segment 0 bases; nucleotides outside the gene matches: 4. The CDR3 runs to 16 residues. Method: immunoSEQ multiplex PCR; TCRdb's copy keeps in-frame clones and lacks some. Of tens of thousands of clones listed, about three quarters are singletons. The chain links TRBV6-2 or TRBV6-3 to TRBJ2-3; 10 positions match TRBD1. The clonotype was recovered from a man aged 25-45 years with COVID-19, enrolled during active disease. The sequencing sample was made of peripheral blood. CDR3 loop: CASSFGTGESTDTQYF. CDR3 nucleotides: TGTGCCAGCAGTTTTGGGACAGGGGAGAGCACAGATACGCAGTATTTT.